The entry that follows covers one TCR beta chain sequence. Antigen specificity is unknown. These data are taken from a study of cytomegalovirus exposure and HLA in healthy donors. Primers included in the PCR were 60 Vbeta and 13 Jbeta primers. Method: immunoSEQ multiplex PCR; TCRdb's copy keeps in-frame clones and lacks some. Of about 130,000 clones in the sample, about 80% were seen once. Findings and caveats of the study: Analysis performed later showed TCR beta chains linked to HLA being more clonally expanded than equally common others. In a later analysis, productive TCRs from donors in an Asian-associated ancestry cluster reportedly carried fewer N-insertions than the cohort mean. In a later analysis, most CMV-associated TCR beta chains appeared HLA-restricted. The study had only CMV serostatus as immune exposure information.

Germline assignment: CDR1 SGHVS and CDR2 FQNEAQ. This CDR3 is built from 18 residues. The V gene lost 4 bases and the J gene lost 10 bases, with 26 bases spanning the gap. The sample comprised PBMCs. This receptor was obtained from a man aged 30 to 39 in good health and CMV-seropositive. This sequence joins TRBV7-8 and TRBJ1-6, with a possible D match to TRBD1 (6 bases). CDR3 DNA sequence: TGTGCCAGCAGCTCTCTCCCGGGGGGCCTTATGTTAGGATCACCCCTCCACTTT. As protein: CASSSLPGGLMLGSPLHF.